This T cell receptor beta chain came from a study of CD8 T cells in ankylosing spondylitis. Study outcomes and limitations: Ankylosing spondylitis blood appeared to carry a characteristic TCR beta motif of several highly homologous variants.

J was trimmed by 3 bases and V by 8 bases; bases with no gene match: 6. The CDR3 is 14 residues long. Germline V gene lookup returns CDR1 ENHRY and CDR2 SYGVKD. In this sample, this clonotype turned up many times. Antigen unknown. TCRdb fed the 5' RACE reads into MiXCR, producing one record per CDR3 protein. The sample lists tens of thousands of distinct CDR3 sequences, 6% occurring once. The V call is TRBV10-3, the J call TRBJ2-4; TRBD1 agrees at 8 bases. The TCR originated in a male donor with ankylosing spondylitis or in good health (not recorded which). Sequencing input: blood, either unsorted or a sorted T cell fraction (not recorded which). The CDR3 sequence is CAIGGQGDKNIQYF. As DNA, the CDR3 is TGTGCCATCGGAGGACAGGGTGACAAAAACATTCAGTACTTC.